These T cell receptor beta chains were read from a single sample in a study of blood T cell repertoires in COVID-19. Using immunoSEQ multiplex PCR, the repertoire was profiled, and TCRdb retains in-frame clones only, with some absent. The table shows 150,000 to 200,000 clones, with around 86% occurring only once. The sample taken for sequencing was peripheral blood. Every receptor here comes from a man aged 60 to 69 with acute or convalescent COVID-19. The CDR3 runs from the conserved cysteine through the conserved F or W. D genes are given only for firm matches. Rows may omit the clone size; those that give it use once, few, many or a size class.

CDR3: CASSRTGATYEQYF
DNA: TGCGCCAGCAGCCGGACAGGGGCGACCTACGAGCAGTACTTC
J: TRBJ2-7
size: few
D: TRBD1
V: TRBV5-1

CDR3: CASSPRRGREPNMNTEAFF
DNA: TGTGCCAGCTCACCAAGGAGGGGCAGGGAGCCTAATATGAACACTGAAGCTTTCTTT
J: TRBJ1-1
size: NA
D: NA
V: TRBV18

CDR3: CASSPSQVGYGYTF
DNA: TGTGCCAGTAGCCCATCCCAGGTTGGCTATGGCTACACCTTC
J: TRBJ1-2
size: NA
D: NA
V: TRBV19

CDR3: CASSPGLADSYNEQFF
DNA: TGTGCCAGCAGTCCCGGACTAGCGGACTCCTACAATGAGCAGTTCTTC
J: TRBJ2-1
size: NA
D: TRBD2
V: TRBV9

CDR3: CASSPDRGYGYTF
DNA: TGTGCCAGCAGTCCAGACAGGGGCTATGGCTACACCTTC
J: TRBJ1-2
size: NA
D: TRBD1
V: TRBV7-3

CDR3: CASSSGQGLLNSPLHF
DNA: TGCGCCAGCAGCTCCGGACAGGGCTTATTAAATTCACCCCTCCACTTT
J: TRBJ1-6
size: NA
D: TRBD1
V: TRBV5-1

CDR3: CASKTTGGNTEAFF
DNA: TGTGCCAGCAAGACGACAGGGGGAAACACTGAAGCTTTCTTT
J: TRBJ1-1
size: NA
D: TRBD1
V: TRBV2

CDR3: CASSSGTGWRNTEAFF
DNA: TGTGCCAGCAGTTCGGGGACAGGGTGGAGGAACACTGAAGCTTTCTTT
J: TRBJ1-1
size: NA
D: TRBD1
V: TRBV28

CDR3: CASSPGSRQETQYF
DNA: TGTGCCAGCAGTCCAGGAAGCAGGCAAGAGACCCAGTACTTC
J: TRBJ2-5
size: NA
D: NA
V: TRBV28

CDR3: CASSLGPLGANEQFF
DNA: TGTGCCAGCAGCTTAGGTCCCTTAGGGGCCAATGAGCAGTTCTTC
J: TRBJ2-1
size: NA
D: NA
V: TRBV11-2

CDR3: CASSQGPSYEQYF
DNA: TGTGCCAGCAGCCAAGGGCCGTCCTACGAGCAGTACTTC
J: TRBJ2-7
size: NA
D: NA
V: TRBV3-1/TRBV3-2

CDR3: CASSPMAASSGYTF
DNA: TGTGCCAGCAGTCCCATGGCAGCCTCAAGCGGGTACACCTTC
J: TRBJ1-2
size: NA
D: NA
V: TRBV27

CDR3: CAVTAGVTDTQYF
DNA: TGTGCCGTTACGGCGGGAGTAACGGATACGCAGTATTTT
J: TRBJ2-3
size: NA
D: TRBD2
V: TRBV12-3/TRBV12-4

CDR3: CASSQVGEGNSPLHF
DNA: TGTGCCAGCAGTCAGGTGGGAGAAGGGAATTCACCCCTCCACTTT
J: TRBJ1-6
size: NA
D: NA
V: TRBV4-2

CDR3: CASSPNRWGGWYNEQFF
DNA: TGTGCCAGCAGTCCGAACCGTTGGGGGGGCTGGTACAATGAGCAGTTCTTC
J: TRBJ2-1
size: NA
D: NA
V: TRBV28

CDR3: CASMWQGTLRNQPQHF
DNA: TGTGCCAGCATGTGGCAGGGGACCTTAAGAAATCAGCCCCAGCATTTT
J: TRBJ1-5
size: NA
D: NA
V: TRBV28

CDR3: CASSILAGGWETQYF
DNA: TGTGCCAGTAGTATACTAGCGGGAGGTTGGGAGACCCAGTACTTC
J: TRBJ2-5
size: NA
D: TRBD2
V: TRBV19

CDR3: CASSSWGVYGYTF
DNA: TGTGCCAGCAGCTCGTGGGGCGTCTATGGCTACACCTTC
J: TRBJ1-2
size: NA
D: NA
V: TRBV5-6

CDR3: CASSRRPPRDTQYF
DNA: TGTGCCAGCAGCCGCCGACCGCCTAGAGATACGCAGTATTTT
J: TRBJ2-3
size: NA
D: NA
V: TRBV11-2

CDR3: CASSLVVGQETQYF
DNA: TGTGCCAGTAGCTTAGTAGTTGGCCAAGAGACCCAGTACTTC
J: TRBJ2-5
size: NA
D: NA
V: TRBV5-5

CDR3: CASSARTSTLDTQYF
DNA: TGTGCCAGCAGCGCCCGGACATCGACGTTAGATACGCAGTATTTT
J: TRBJ2-3
size: once
D: NA
V: TRBV5-4

CDR3: CASSPGTSGSETQYF
DNA: TGTGCCAGCAGCCCGGGGACTAGCGGGAGCGAGACCCAGTACTTC
J: TRBJ2-5
size: NA
D: TRBD2
V: TRBV3-1/TRBV3-2

CDR3: CATSDPGQGHQAFF
DNA: TGTGCCACCAGTGACCCTGGACAGGGTCATCAAGCTTTCTTT
J: TRBJ1-1
size: NA
D: TRBD1
V: TRBV24-1

CDR3: CASSLEILAGLNEQFF
DNA: TGCGCCAGCAGCTTGGAGATCCTAGCGGGCCTGAATGAGCAGTTCTTC
J: TRBJ2-1
size: NA
D: TRBD2
V: TRBV5-1

CDR3: CASSLSIRGRTEAFF
DNA: TGTGCCAGCAGTTTATCGATCAGGGGTCGGACTGAAGCTTTCTTT
J: TRBJ1-1
size: NA
D: NA
V: TRBV27

CDR3: CSVRQGEGNQPQHF
DNA: TGCAGCGTCCGACAGGGCGAGGGCAATCAGCCCCAGCATTTT
J: TRBJ1-5
size: NA
D: TRBD1
V: TRBV29-1

CDR3: CASSLAAGGGTDTQYF
DNA: TGTGCCAGCAGCTTAGCCGCGGGAGGGGGCACAGATACGCAGTATTTT
J: TRBJ2-3
size: NA
D: TRBD2
V: TRBV7-2

CDR3: CASSMLRRGRSSYNEQFF
DNA: TGTGCCAGTAGTATGTTGCGAAGGGGGCGAAGCTCCTACAATGAGCAGTTCTTC
J: TRBJ2-1
size: NA
D: TRBD1
V: TRBV19

CDR3: CASSFNMGQESYEQYF
DNA: TGTGCCAGCAGCTTTAATATGGGGCAGGAATCCTACGAGCAGTACTTC
J: TRBJ2-7
size: NA
D: NA
V: TRBV13

CDR3: CASSEALRGWGQPQHF
DNA: TGTGCCAGCAGTGAAGCGCTTCGAGGTTGGGGCCAGCCCCAGCATTTT
J: TRBJ1-5
size: NA
D: NA
V: TRBV6-1

CDR3: CATRRYDRSNQPQHF
DNA: TGTGCCACCAGAAGATACGATCGGAGCAATCAGCCCCAGCATTTT
J: TRBJ1-5
size: NA
D: NA
V: TRBV27

CDR3: CASSFSGQPNTEAFF
DNA: TGTGCCAGCAGCTTCTCAGGACAGCCGAACACTGAAGCTTTCTTT
J: TRBJ1-1
size: NA
D: NA
V: TRBV11-2

CDR3: CASSLRTGGTYEQYF
DNA: TGTGCCAGCAGCCTAAGAACAGGGGGAACCTACGAGCAGTACTTC
J: TRBJ2-7
size: NA
D: TRBD1
V: TRBV7-2

CDR3: CASRRTGGDGNQPQHF
DNA: TGTGCCAGCAGACGGACAGGGGGTGATGGCAATCAGCCCCAGCATTTT
J: TRBJ1-5
size: once
D: TRBD1
V: TRBV6-6

CDR3: CASSLGQGNFGYTF
DNA: TGTGCCAGCAGTTTAGGGCAGGGAAACTTTGGCTACACCTTC
J: TRBJ1-2
size: NA
D: NA
V: TRBV28

CDR3: CATQKTLTQIGPFF
DNA: TGTGCCACGCAGAAAACCCTGACACAGATCGGTCCGTTCTTC
J: TRBJ2-1
size: NA
D: NA
V: TRBV19

CDR3: CASTADLAFF
DNA: TGTGCCAGCACTGCGGATTTAGCTTTCTTT
J: TRBJ1-1
size: NA
D: NA
V: TRBV2

CDR3: CAWSVQGGGSPLHF
DNA: TGTGCCTGGAGTGTACAGGGCGGGGGTTCACCCCTCCACTTT
J: TRBJ1-6
size: NA
D: NA
V: TRBV30

CDR3: CASSPIEGGQPQHF
DNA: TGTGCCAGCAGTCCAATAGAGGGCGGTCAGCCCCAGCATTTT
J: TRBJ1-5
size: NA
D: NA
V: TRBV28

CDR3: CASSYRGQSTPHHEAFF
DNA: TGTGCCAGCAGCTACCGGGGACAGTCTACGCCACATCATGAAGCTTTCTTT
J: TRBJ1-1
size: NA
D: NA
V: TRBV21-1

CDR3: CASSQIGQGNTEAFF
DNA: TGTGCCAGCTCACAAATCGGACAGGGGAACACTGAAGCTTTCTTT
J: TRBJ1-1
size: NA
D: TRBD1
V: TRBV18

CDR3: CASSPSSNQPQHF
DNA: TGTGCCAGCAGCCCATCCAGTAATCAGCCCCAGCATTTT
J: TRBJ1-5
size: NA
D: NA
V: TRBV4-2